This TCR beta chain was recorded in a study of shared clonotypes between healthy human individuals. CDR1 is SGHRS and CDR2 is YFSETQ in the germline V gene. V lost 1 base to trimming and J lost 1 base, with 10 bases between them. The CDR3 sequence is 15 residues long. TCRdb keeps only in-frame clones here, not all; method: immunoSEQ multiplex PCR. The sample records 600,000 to 750,000 clones, 60% to 80% being singletons. There are a few counts of this clone. This chain joins TRBV5-1 and TRBJ2-3; D perhaps matches TRBD1 (5 bases). The source material was memory CD4+ T cells sorted from blood. Sample subset: CD45RA-negative fraction. This clonotype was obtained from a woman aged 25 to 39 in good health. This CDR3 reads CASSLSTVGTDTQYF. Here the CDR3 DNA reads TGCGCCAGCAGCTTGTCGACAGTAGGCACAGATACGCAGTATTTT.